This T cell receptor beta chain was found in a study of blood T cell repertoires in COVID-19. As for the study in general: Samples came from the United States, Italy and Spain, spanning acute and convalescent COVID-19. Nucleic acid was either cDNA or gDNA, and it came from T cells, B-cell-depleted T cells, or PBMCs.

The CDR3 has 13 residues. From germline, CDR1 is MGHDK and CDR2 SYGVNS. This clone was observed once. Its ends do not fully match the called genes, so a read error is possible. This table comes from immunoSEQ multiplex PCR, and its TCRdb copy is limited to in-frame clones, with some not included. Of around 140,000 clones listed, 75% to 90% were seen once; the top ten hold under 3%. What was sequenced was peripheral blood. The chain combines TRBV25-1 with TRBJ2-1, with D perhaps matching TRBD1 (6 bases). The sequence derives from a man aged 45-65 years with active COVID-19. The CDR3 sequence is CACSKQGTNEQFF. CDR3 coding DNA: TGTGCCTGCAGCAAGCAGGGGACCAATGAGCAGTTCTTC.